These 6 T cell receptor beta chains were all obtained from the same sample, sequenced in a study of early stage breast cancer tumors. Profiled with immunoSEQ multiplex PCR; TCRdb holds only in-frame clones, not every one. The data hold tens of thousands of clones, with 65% to 75% observed a single time. The sample consisted of blood. Receptors were obtained from a person aged 50-59 years with breast cancer.

The rearrangement links TRBV5-1 to TRBJ1-3; D not certain. CDR1 SGHRS and CDR2 YFSETQ come from the germline V gene. The CDR3 is 14 residues long. V lost 4 bases, J lost 0 bases, and 8 bases lay in between. The CDR3 DNA is TGCGCCAGCAGCCCCCGATACTCTGGAAACACCATATATTTT. The encoded protein is CASSPRYSGNTIYF.

The chain recombines TRBV7-9 with TRBJ2-1; the match to TRBD1 covers 7 bases. The CDR3 totals 14 residues. V dropped 5 bases and J dropped 8; count of bases not matched to a gene: 9. The V gene's germline CDR1 is SEHNR and CDR2 FQNEAQ (reference sequence). CDR3 residues: CASSPGTAWDEQFF. The CDR3 region has the DNA TGTGCCAGCAGCCCCGGGACAGCTTGGGATGAGCAGTTCTTC.

J is TRBJ2-2 and V is TRBV29-1; the D gene is possibly TRBD2 (5 bases). The CDR3 runs 13 residues. V gave up 5 bases and J gave up 2 bases, with 9 bases separating them. Germline CDR1 is SQVTM and CDR2 is ANQGSEA. DNA for the CDR3: TGCAGCGTTCGTACGGGAAACACCGGGGAGCTGTTTTTT. Its protein product is CSVRTGNTGELFF.

This clone was counted a single time. The DNA for the CDR3 is TGTGCCAGCAGCCAGACAGGGATCTCTGGAAACACCATATATTTT. Residues: CASSQTGISGNTIYF. The chain couples TRBV4-2 to TRBJ1-3; TRBD1 matches 7 bases. The CDR3 covers 15 residues. V trimming: 3 bases; J trimming: 0 bases; junction bases outside the gene matches: 2. Germline CDR1 reads LGHNA; CDR2 reads YNFKEQ.

This clone is categorized as medium-sized. This sequence joins TRBV27 and TRBJ1-1; D possibly corresponds to TRBD1 (6 bases). CDR1 and CDR2 from the germline V gene are MNHEY and SMNVEV (reference sequence). This CDR3 has 15 residues. V lost 4 bases and J 4 bases, leaving 16 bases between the germline ends. CDR3 protein: CASSSDLTGPTEAFF. CDR3 DNA: TGTGCCAGCAGTTCTGATTTAACAGGGCCCACTGAAGCTTTCTTT.

The table lists this clone with a count of one. The chain combines TRBV10-3 with TRBJ1-1; D unclear. The CDR3 covers 13 residues. The V gene lost 6 bases and the J gene lost 0 bases, with 8 bases spanning the gap. Germline-derived CDR1 and CDR2 are ENHRY and SYGVKD. The CDR3 DNA is TGTGCCATCAGGACTGGGGTGAACACTGAAGCTTTCTTT. This codes for CAIRTGVNTEAFF.